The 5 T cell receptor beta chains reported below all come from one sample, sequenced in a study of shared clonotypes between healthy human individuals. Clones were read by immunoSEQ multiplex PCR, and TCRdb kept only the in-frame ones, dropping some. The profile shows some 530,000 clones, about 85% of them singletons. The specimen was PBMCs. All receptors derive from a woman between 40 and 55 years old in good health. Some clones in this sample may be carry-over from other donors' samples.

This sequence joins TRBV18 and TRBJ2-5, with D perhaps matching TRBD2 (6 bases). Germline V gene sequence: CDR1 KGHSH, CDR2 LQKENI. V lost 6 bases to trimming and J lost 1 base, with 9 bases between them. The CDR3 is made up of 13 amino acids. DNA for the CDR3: TGTGCCAGCTCGGGTAGCGGCCAAGAGACCCAGTACTTC. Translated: CASSGSGQETQYF. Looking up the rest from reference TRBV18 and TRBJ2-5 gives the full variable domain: NAGVMQNPRHLVRRRGQEARLRCSPMKGHSHVYWYRQLPEEGLKFMVYLQKENIIDESGMPKERFSAEFPKEGPSILRIQQVVRGDSAAYFCASSGSGQETQYFGPGTRLLVL.

The CDR3 loop is CASSIRGLAAGEQETQYF. DNA of the CDR3: TGTGCCAGTAGTATCCGGGGACTAGCGGCCGGTGAGCAAGAGACCCAGTACTTC. The V and J genes are TRBV19 and TRBJ2-5; 11 nucleotides match TRBD2. Germline V gene data show CDR1 as LNHDA and CDR2 as SQIVND (reference sequence). The CDR3 is 18 amino acids. V gave up 3 bases and J gave up 2 bases; unmatched junction bases: 11.

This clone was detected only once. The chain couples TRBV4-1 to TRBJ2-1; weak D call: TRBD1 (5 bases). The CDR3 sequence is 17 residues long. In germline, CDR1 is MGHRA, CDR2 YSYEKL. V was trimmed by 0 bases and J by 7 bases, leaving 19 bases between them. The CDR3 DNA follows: TGCGCCAGCAGCCAAGAGTGGCAGGGCCGGTTTGTGAATGAGCAGTTCTTC. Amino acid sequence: CASSQEWQGRFVNEQFF.

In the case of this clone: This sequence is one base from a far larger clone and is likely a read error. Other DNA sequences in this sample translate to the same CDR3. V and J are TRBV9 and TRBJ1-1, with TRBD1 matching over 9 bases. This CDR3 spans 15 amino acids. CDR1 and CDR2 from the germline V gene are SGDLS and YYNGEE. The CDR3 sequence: CASSVGGQGHSEAFF. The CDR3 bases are TGTGCCAGCAGCGTAGGGGGACAGGGCCATTCTGAAGCCTTCTTT.

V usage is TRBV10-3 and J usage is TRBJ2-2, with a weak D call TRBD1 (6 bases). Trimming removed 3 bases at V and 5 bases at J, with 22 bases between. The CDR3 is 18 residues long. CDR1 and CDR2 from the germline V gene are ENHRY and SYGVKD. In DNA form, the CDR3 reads TGTGCCATCAGTGACCCCTTGGGGGCCTCCTCGGGAACCGGGGAGCTGTTTTTT. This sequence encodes CAISDPLGASSGTGELFF.